The sequence of this TCR beta chain was determined in a study of CD8 T cells in Susac syndrome. Overall study results and limits: In Susac syndrome, CD8+ expansion was highest in TEMRA and active disease.

The CDR3 consists of 14 residues. Germline CDR1 and CDR2: DFQATT and SNEGSKA (reference sequence). Trimming pared 6 bases from V and 2 bases from J, leaving 17 bases between. The authors reverse transcribed roughly 0.45 to 1 ug RNA with random hexamers. TCRdb reprocessed the immunoSEQ multiplex PCR reads with MiXCR, giving one entry per CDR3 protein. Of some 97,000 distinct CDR3 sequences in the sample, 95% are singletons; the top ten hold 0.3%. This clonotype was seen just once. Its antigen remains unknown. The sequence was obtained from a human donor with Susac syndrome. The chain joins TRBV20-1 to TRBJ2-7; TRBD1 might be the D (5 bases). What was sequenced was CD8+ T cells from PBMCs. The CDR3 DNA follows: TGCAGTGCCGTACCGGACACCAGCCCCTACGAGCAGTACTTC. Translated: CSAVPDTSPYEQYF.